This section outlines one TCR beta chain sequence together with its context. Antigen specificity is unknown. The sample comes from a study of T cell responses to AZD1222 COVID-19 vaccine. Study outcomes and limitations: Possibly, clonal diversity was underestimated; donors were largely white British and included more females.

J gave up 6 bases and V 5 bases, and 6 bases lay outside the gene matches. The CDR3 has 13 residues. Repertoires were generated with immunoSEQ multiplex PCR, while TCRdb's copy carries only in-frame clones and drops some. The profile covers tens of thousands of clones, with roughly 89% appearing a single time and less than 3% taken by the ten largest. Specimen: peripheral blood, collected 28 days after the second AZD1222 dose. The clonotype comes from an adult who received the AZD1222 COVID-19 vaccine. The J gene is TRBJ2-7, the V gene TRBV12-3 or TRBV12-4; 8 positions match TRBD1. The CDR3: CASSRTGFSEQYF. In DNA form, the CDR3 reads TGTGCCAGCAGTCGGACAGGGTTCAGCGAGCAGTACTTC.